This TCR beta chain derives from a study of human versus mouse CDR3 diversity and MHC coevolution. Trimming at V came to 3 bases and at J to 0 bases, leaving 2 bases not matched to a gene. This CDR3 contains 14 residues. Germline V lookup: CDR1 SGDLS, CDR2 YYNGEE. Regarding this clone: As yet, its antigen is unknown.

Cells were CD45RO-negative CD62L-positive naive CD4 T cells sorted from PBMCs. Findings and caveats of the study: Human T cells underwent selection on roughly six different MHC II alleles. Mice had fewer CDR3 deletions and insertions than humans on average. Most of the three human donors had the lowest clonal inequality.

Sequencing was performed with immunoSEQ multiplex PCR; in TCRdb, only in-frame clones are kept and a portion is missing. The sample contains 86,000 or so clones, just under 95% of which appear only once. The sequenced sample consisted of naive CD4+ T cells from blood. Stated subset: CD45RO-negative CD62L-positive naive CD4 T cells. This clonotype originated in a person aged 30 to 70 in good health. This chain uses TRBV9 with TRBJ2-7; 8 bases line up with TRBD2. CDR3 sequence (DNA): TGTGCCAGCAGCGCAGCGGGAGCCTCCTACGAGCAGTACTTC. Residues: CASSAAGASYEQYF.